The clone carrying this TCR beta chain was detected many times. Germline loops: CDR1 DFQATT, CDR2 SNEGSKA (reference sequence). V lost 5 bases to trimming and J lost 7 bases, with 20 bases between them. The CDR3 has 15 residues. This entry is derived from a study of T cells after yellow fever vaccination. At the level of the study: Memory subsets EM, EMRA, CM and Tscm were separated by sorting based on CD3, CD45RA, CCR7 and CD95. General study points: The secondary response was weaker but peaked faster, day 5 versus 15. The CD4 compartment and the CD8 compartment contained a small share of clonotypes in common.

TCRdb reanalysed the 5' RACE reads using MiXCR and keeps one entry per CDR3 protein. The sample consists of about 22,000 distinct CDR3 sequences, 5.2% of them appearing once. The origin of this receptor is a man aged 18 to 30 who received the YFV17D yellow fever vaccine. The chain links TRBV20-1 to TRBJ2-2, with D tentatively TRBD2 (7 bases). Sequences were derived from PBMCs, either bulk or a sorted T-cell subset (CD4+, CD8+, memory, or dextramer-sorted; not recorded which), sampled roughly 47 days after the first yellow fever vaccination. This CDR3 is CSAVPRGAFGGELFF. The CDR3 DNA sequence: TGCAGTGCTGTCCCCCGGGGGGCATTCGGCGGGGAGCTGTTTTTT.